The clone carrying this T cell receptor beta chain was picked up a small number of times. Tagging with unique molecular identifiers was a feature of the TCR beta cDNA libraries. TCRdb fed the PCR reads into MiXCR, producing one record per CDR3 protein. The sample has approximately 690,000 distinct CDR3 sequences; over 45% are singletons. These data come from a study of post-analysis software for immune sequencing data. What was sequenced was blood. This TCR came from a girl aged 2 to 10 with multiple sclerosis.

DNA for the CDR3: TGCAGTGCCCCGATGGGGGGCGGGGGGCTCCAAGAGACCCAGTACTTC. Its translation: CSAPMGGGGLQETQYF. The chain uses TRBV20-1 and TRBJ2-5, with 8 bases that match TRBD2. The CDR3 is 16 amino acids. Looked up from germline, CDR1 is DFQATT and CDR2 is SNEGSKA (reference sequence). The V and J ends lost 6 bases and 1 base, in that order; junction bases with no gene match: 13.